The rows below give T cell receptor beta chains drawn from one sample of a study of cytomegalovirus exposure and HLA in healthy donors. Data came from immunoSEQ multiplex PCR; TCRdb stores just in-frame clones and leaves some out. Altogether fewer than 95,000 clones are present, under 85% being singletons, with the ten largest covering roughly 16%. Material for sequencing was PBMCs. These TCRs come from a woman between 35 and 50 years old in good health and CMV-seropositive. The CDR3 runs from the conserved cysteine through the conserved F or W. The D gene is left open where the match is weak. Expanded clones get a size class; other rows say once, few or many, or leave the size out.

CDR3: CASSQDSSDTQYF
DNA: TGCGCCAGCAGCCAAGATTCCTCAGATACGCAGTATTTT
V: TRBV4-3
size: once
J: TRBJ2-3
D: -

CDR3: CAISSGQGAITEAFF
DNA: TGTGCCATCAGTAGCGGACAGGGGGCGATTACTGAAGCTTTCTTT
V: TRBV10-3
size: few
J: TRBJ1-1
D: TRBD1

CDR3: CASSRAPEGNYGYTF
DNA: TGTGCCAGCAGCAGAGCACCCGAGGGTAACTATGGCTACACCTTC
V: TRBV21-1
size: few
J: TRBJ1-2
D: -

CDR3: CASSQKRDTEAFF
DNA: TGTGCCAGCAGTCAGAAACGGGACACTGAAGCTTTCTTT
V: TRBV27
size: -
J: TRBJ1-1
D: -

CDR3: CASGHNYEQYF
DNA: TGCGCCAGCGGCCATAACTACGAGCAGTACTTC
V: TRBV5-1
size: -
J: TRBJ2-7
D: -

CDR3: CASSRQGTSGGAVEQFF
DNA: TGTGCCAGCAGTCGGCAGGGGACTAGCGGGGGGGCAGTTGAGCAGTTCTTC
V: TRBV2
size: -
J: TRBJ2-1
D: TRBD2

CDR3: CASSLGDSYNEQFF
DNA: TGCGCCAGCAGCTTGGGGGACAGCTACAATGAGCAGTTCTTC
V: TRBV5-1
size: few
J: TRBJ2-1
D: TRBD1

CDR3: CASSLSTGGGGELFF
DNA: TGTGCCAGCAGCTTATCGACAGGGGGCGGCGGGGAGCTGTTTTTT
V: TRBV7-9
size: -
J: TRBJ2-2
D: TRBD1

CDR3: CATSWAGQPQHF
DNA: TGTGCCACCAGCTGGGCCGGTCAGCCCCAGCATTTT
V: TRBV15
size: -
J: TRBJ1-5
D: -

CDR3: CASSVQEGTEAFF
DNA: TGTGCCAGCAGCGTACAGGAGGGCACTGAAGCTTTCTTT
V: TRBV11-2
size: -
J: TRBJ1-1
D: -

CDR3: CASSYRQARSPLHF
DNA: TGTGCCAGCAGTTACAGGCAGGCTCGTTCACCCCTCCACTTT
V: TRBV6-5
size: few
J: TRBJ1-6
D: -

CDR3: CASSPGTSVQSYEQYF
DNA: TGTGCCAGCAGTCCCGGGACTAGTGTTCAGTCCTACGAGCAGTACTTC
V: TRBV11-2
size: once
J: TRBJ2-7
D: TRBD2

CDR3: CASSLRPGNTNYGYTF
DNA: TGTGCCAGCAGTTTAAGGCCAGGCAATACTAACTATGGCTACACCTTC
V: TRBV27
size: -
J: TRBJ1-2
D: -

CDR3: CASSTSRAGLGYEQYF
DNA: TGTGCCAGCAGCACAAGCCGAGCGGGTTTGGGCTACGAGCAGTACTTC
V: TRBV7-9
size: -
J: TRBJ2-7
D: -

CDR3: CASRYDRSPYEQYF
DNA: TGTGCCAGCAGGTATGACAGGAGCCCCTACGAGCAGTACTTC
V: TRBV6-1
size: once
J: TRBJ2-7
D: -

CDR3: CASVDRVGEQYF
DNA: TGTGCCAGCGTTGACAGGGTAGGCGAGCAGTACTTC
V: TRBV27
size: few
J: TRBJ2-7
D: TRBD1

CDR3: CASTRGGRNQPQHF
DNA: TGTGCCAGCACTAGGGGGGGGCGGAATCAGCCCCAGCATTTT
V: TRBV2
size: -
J: TRBJ1-5
D: -

CDR3: CASSQGTGGNTEAFF
DNA: TGTGCCAGCAGCCAAGGGACAGGGGGAAACACTGAAGCTTTCTTT
V: TRBV4-2
size: -
J: TRBJ1-1
D: TRBD1